The T cell receptor (beta chain) under discussion was sequenced for a study of beta chain features in type 1 diabetes (dated by TCRdb to between 2017 and 2018). At the level of the whole study: Mean age, gender distribution, total cell number and subset yield did not differ between patients and healthy donors. The study compared TCRB repertoires of sorted circulating CD4+ T cell subsets between recently diagnosed type 1 diabetes patients and matched healthy donors. Regulatory and stem cell-like memory subsets were obtained from only 8 patients and roughly 8 healthy donors, while naive and central memory subsets were obtained from all 30 or so donors. A total of roughly 100 million sorted cells were examined across all samples, and a strong correlation was observed between cell number per subset and RNA yield.

Each donor gave one peripheral blood draw, about 110 mL on average, collected into heparinised tubes. A BD FACSAria II and a panel including CD45RO, CCR7, CD25, CD127, CD95 and CD27 were used to sort naive, central memory, regulatory and stem cell-like memory CD4+ T cells. Purity was above 98% for every sorted population. PBMCs were separated immediately by Lymphoprep density gradient centrifugation and were stained directly, without being cultured. To minimize batch effects, samples were stained and sorted in pairs, one healthy donor with one patient per experiment. The entire isolated RNA was reverse transcribed using the High Capacity cDNA Reverse Transcription Kit, and thus expressed TCRB transcripts were sequenced. Naive, central memory and regulatory T cell samples underwent deep immunoSEQ sequencing, averaging about 3.3 million total reads per sample. After sorted cells were lysed in RLT buffer, RNA was extracted with DNase-treated RNeasy Micro or Mini kits, with the choice depending on cell number. Each cell subset was processed on its own to prevent cross-contamination, while patient and healthy donor samples were processed together. TCRB sequences were amplified from cDNA with the immunoSEQ multiplex PCR, producing 87-bp fragments spanning the CDR3 region. Sequencing of the amplicons was done on the Illumina HiSeq platform. The published analysis was carried out like this. Synthetic template baselines were used to correct PCR bias computationally, reads within Hamming distance 2 were collapsed, and singletons that could not be merged were discarded. Reads were aligned against IMGT so that V, D and J genes, CDR3 length and insertions or deletions at six rearrangement sites could be assigned. Within each subset, clonotype counts were normalized to the number of sorted cells before true diversity and Gini coefficients were calculated with the tcR R package. The overlap coefficient, calculated on TCRB nucleotide sequences, was used to quantify repertoire sharing. As a proxy for the pre-selection repertoire, out-of-frame TCRB sequences from naive cells were analyzed. TCRdb's version of the immuneACCESS table is confined to in-frame rearrangements and falls short of the full clone set. An unresolved V gene accounts for under half of the shortfall where checked; the remainder is of unknown origin. Clone size and the V and J calls come from that table; the DNA yielded D and trimming. The sample has about half a million clones on record, approximately 10% of them singletons. The ten largest make up approximately 0.045% of the sample.

The study at large found these results: Because cDNA was sequenced instead of genomic DNA, activated cells with high expression could be over-represented, although the groups did not differ in activation or CD3 levels. At VDJ recombination sites, patients with type 1 diabetes made fewer insertions and deleted more nucleotides, a pattern implying thymic rearrangement abnormalities. Only small numbers of individuals were included in the HLA sub-analyses, which left unresolved whether HLA type had any influence on TCRB rearrangement. Naive, central memory and regulatory TCRB repertoires appeared to be more similar among patients than among healthy donors. Shorter templates might have been favored by PCR, but patient and control samples were amplified and corrected together, so both groups would have been affected equally by any skew. Type 1 diabetes patients showed a moderate but significant shortening of TCRB CDR3 length in all four CD4+ subsets.

Taken from the germline V gene, the CDR1 and CDR2 loops are SGHVS and FQNEAQ. Unmatched junction bases come to 8, with V trimmed by 5 bases and J by 7 bases. Spanning cysteine to phenylalanine, the CDR3 consists of 15 amino acids. Only the CDR3 region is kept as DNA, spanning 45 bases read in frame from base 1. This clone was picked up a small number of times. Its antigen remains unidentified. No base qualities exist here, and no much larger clone lies one base off it. The TCR sequence derives from a woman aged 18 to 35 in good health. The chain couples TRBV7-8 to TRBJ1-4; TRBD1 matches 9 bases in the middle. The source material was naive CD4+ T cells from blood. Sample cell subset or site, as interpreted from the label and publication: true naive CD4+ T cells. The CDR3 corresponds to CASSPRQGVGEKLFF. Here is the DNA: TGTGCCAGCAGCCCCCGACAGGGGGTAGGTGAAAAACTGTTTTTT.